The rows below give T cell receptor beta chains drawn from one sample of a study of OX40 agonist ivuxolimab in advanced cancers. Method: immunoSEQ multiplex PCR; TCRdb's copy keeps in-frame clones and lacks some. The sample lists approximately 57,000 clones; 75% to 90% were seen once. The sample in question was CD4+ or CD8+ T cells sorted from blood, obtained in a trial of the OX40 agonist ivuxolimab. These receptors were taken from an adult with an advanced solid tumor such as melanoma, head and neck, liver or kidney cancer. Each CDR3 is given with its conserved first and last residue. Fields, in order: V gene, J gene, CDR3 length, D gene, clone size, CDR3 DNA, CDR3 protein. D genes are given only for firm matches. A row's size may be missing; if present it is once, few, many or a size class.

V gene: TRBV7-2
J gene: TRBJ1-1
CDR3 length: 13
D gene: -
clone size: -
CDR3 DNA: TGTGCCAGCAGCTTAAACCCGAACAGCGAAGCTTTCTTT
CDR3 protein: CASSLNPNSEAFF

V gene: TRBV6-5
J gene: TRBJ2-1
CDR3 length: 13
D gene: -
clone size: -
CDR3 DNA: TGTGCCAGCAGTTACTCTGGTGGCCCTGAGCAGTTCTTC
CDR3 protein: CASSYSGGPEQFF

V gene: TRBV7-8
J gene: TRBJ2-5
CDR3 length: 14
D gene: -
clone size: -
CDR3 DNA: TGTGCCAGCAGCTTAGCTAGCGGTGGGTGGACCCAGTACTTC
CDR3 protein: CASSLASGGWTQYF

V gene: TRBV7-8
J gene: TRBJ1-6
CDR3 length: 16
D gene: -
clone size: -
CDR3 DNA: TGTGCCAGCAGCTTAGACGAAGCTGGGGTTGATTCACCCCTCCACTTT
CDR3 protein: CASSLDEAGVDSPLHF

V gene: TRBV5-4
J gene: TRBJ2-7
CDR3 length: 15
D gene: -
clone size: -
CDR3 DNA: TGTGCCAGCAGCTTGGATCAGGTCTTGAGTGGCGAGCAGTACTTC
CDR3 protein: CASSLDQVLSGEQYF

V gene: TRBV6-6
J gene: TRBJ2-1
CDR3 length: 10
D gene: -
clone size: -
CDR3 DNA: TGTGCCAGCGGTCACAATGAGCAGTTCTTC
CDR3 protein: CASGHNEQFF

V gene: TRBV15
J gene: TRBJ1-5
CDR3 length: 15
D gene: -
clone size: -
CDR3 DNA: TGTGCCACCAGCAGAGATATGAGGGGCAGCCAGCCCCAGCATTTT
CDR3 protein: CATSRDMRGSQPQHF

V gene: TRBV5-1
J gene: TRBJ1-6
CDR3 length: 16
D gene: TRBD1
clone size: once
CDR3 DNA: TGCGCCAGCAGCTTGGGGCTGGGACAGGGTAATTCACCCCTCCACTTT
CDR3 protein: CASSLGLGQGNSPLHF

V gene: TRBV7-3
J gene: TRBJ1-1
CDR3 length: 14
D gene: -
clone size: few
CDR3 DNA: TGTGCCAGCAGCTTGGGTCGGGGTGGCACTGAAGCTTTCTTT
CDR3 protein: CASSLGRGGTEAFF

V gene: TRBV5-1
J gene: TRBJ2-3
CDR3 length: 15
D gene: TRBD1
clone size: few
CDR3 DNA: TGCGCCAGCAGCTTGGCCACAGGGGGAACAGATACGCAGTATTTT
CDR3 protein: CASSLATGGTDTQYF

V gene: TRBV5-6
J gene: TRBJ1-6
CDR3 length: 16
D gene: -
clone size: -
CDR3 DNA: TGTGCCAGCAGCTTCAAGGGGAGCTCCTATAATTCACCCCTCCACTTT
CDR3 protein: CASSFKGSSYNSPLHF

V gene: TRBV11-2
J gene: TRBJ2-7
CDR3 length: 15
D gene: TRBD1
clone size: -
CDR3 DNA: TGTGCCAGCAGCTTGGGACAGGGGCTTTGGGATACGCAGTACTTC
CDR3 protein: CASSLGQGLWDTQYF

V gene: TRBV7-6
J gene: TRBJ1-5
CDR3 length: 13
D gene: -
clone size: -
CDR3 DNA: TGTGCCAGCAGCGATCATAGCAATCAGCCCCAGCATTTT
CDR3 protein: CASSDHSNQPQHF

V gene: TRBV5-4
J gene: TRBJ2-7
CDR3 length: 12
D gene: -
clone size: -
CDR3 DNA: TGTGCCAGCAGCTTGGAGAACTACGAGCAGTACTTC
CDR3 protein: CASSLENYEQYF

V gene: TRBV6-1
J gene: TRBJ2-2
CDR3 length: 16
D gene: -
clone size: -
CDR3 DNA: TGTGCCAGCAGTGCGAAGGTTCCAGCAAACACCGGGGAGCTGTTTTTT
CDR3 protein: CASSAKVPANTGELFF

V gene: TRBV9
J gene: TRBJ2-7
CDR3 length: 14
D gene: -
clone size: -
CDR3 DNA: TGTGCCAGCAGCGAACGTTGGGAGGACTACGAGCAGTACTTC
CDR3 protein: CASSERWEDYEQYF

V gene: TRBV19
J gene: TRBJ2-1
CDR3 length: 15
D gene: TRBD2
clone size: -
CDR3 DNA: TGTGCCAGTAGTCCACTAGCGGGGTCCTACAATGAGCAGTTCTTC
CDR3 protein: CASSPLAGSYNEQFF

V gene: TRBV23-1
J gene: TRBJ1-1
CDR3 length: 15
D gene: -
clone size: -
CDR3 DNA: TGCGCCAGCAGTCAATCGCGGGGGGTGGGCACTGAAGCTTTCTTT
CDR3 protein: CASSQSRGVGTEAFF

V gene: TRBV28
J gene: TRBJ2-2
CDR3 length: 18
D gene: -
clone size: -
CDR3 DNA: TGTGCCAGCAGTTCTACAGGACAGTTAAACATCCTACCCGGGGAGCTGTTTTTT
CDR3 protein: CASSSTGQLNILPGELFF

V gene: TRBV11-3
J gene: TRBJ2-1
CDR3 length: 16
D gene: TRBD2
clone size: -
CDR3 DNA: TGTGCCAGCAGCTTAGTCGGGGGGGGATCCTACAATGAGCAGTTCTTC
CDR3 protein: CASSLVGGGSYNEQFF

V gene: TRBV5-1
J gene: TRBJ2-3
CDR3 length: 15
D gene: -
clone size: -
CDR3 DNA: TGCGCCAGCAGCTTGGACCAGGGAAGCACAGATACGCAGTATTTT
CDR3 protein: CASSLDQGSTDTQYF

V gene: TRBV5-6
J gene: TRBJ1-6
CDR3 length: 14
D gene: -
clone size: few
CDR3 DNA: TGTGCCAGCAGCTTCAGGGGTCGTGGTTCACCCCTCCACTTT
CDR3 protein: CASSFRGRGSPLHF

V gene: TRBV27
J gene: TRBJ2-7
CDR3 length: 24
D gene: TRBD2
clone size: -
CDR3 DNA: TGTGCCAGCAGTCGAAACCCCTCTGGCTCTAGGCGCCCGGGACTAGCGGGGGGTGCCTACGAGCAGTACTTC
CDR3 protein: CASSRNPSGSRRPGLAGGAYEQYF

V gene: TRBV5-1
J gene: TRBJ2-5
CDR3 length: 15
D gene: TRBD1
clone size: -
CDR3 DNA: TGCGCCAAGAGAGTGGAGGACAGGACCGCTCAGACCCAGTACTTC
CDR3 protein: CAKRVEDRTAQTQYF

V gene: TRBV29-1
J gene: TRBJ1-4
CDR3 length: 16
D gene: TRBD1
clone size: -
CDR3 DNA: TGCAGCGTTGCGGGACAGCGAGGGGGTGGGAATGAAAAACTGTTTTTT
CDR3 protein: CSVAGQRGGGNEKLFF

V gene: TRBV2
J gene: TRBJ2-1
CDR3 length: 13
D gene: -
clone size: -
CDR3 DNA: TGTGCCAGAGGGACGATGTCCTACAATGAGCAGTTCTTC
CDR3 protein: CARGTMSYNEQFF

V gene: TRBV6-6
J gene: TRBJ2-1
CDR3 length: 16
D gene: TRBD1
clone size: -
CDR3 DNA: TGTGCCAGCAGCCCCCTCCCGGGACAGGGAAACAATGAGCAGTTCTTC
CDR3 protein: CASSPLPGQGNNEQFF

V gene: TRBV5-4
J gene: TRBJ1-2
CDR3 length: 15
D gene: TRBD1
clone size: once
CDR3 DNA: TGTGCCAGCAGCTTGAAACTTGGACAGGGCTTTGGCTACACCTTC
CDR3 protein: CASSLKLGQGFGYTF

V gene: TRBV5-1
J gene: TRBJ2-3
CDR3 length: 14
D gene: TRBD2
clone size: -
CDR3 DNA: TGCGCCAGCAGCTTGACTAGCGGGGCAGATACGCAGTATTTT
CDR3 protein: CASSLTSGADTQYF

V gene: TRBV29-1
J gene: TRBJ2-7
CDR3 length: 14
D gene: -
clone size: -
CDR3 DNA: TGCAGCGTTGAAGTTATAGTAGGGTCCTACGAGCAGTACTTC
CDR3 protein: CSVEVIVGSYEQYF

V gene: TRBV7-3
J gene: TRBJ2-5
CDR3 length: 13
D gene: -
clone size: -
CDR3 DNA: TGTGCCAGCAGCCCGGGTGTGGGGGAGACCCAGTACTTC
CDR3 protein: CASSPGVGETQYF

V gene: TRBV11-3
J gene: TRBJ1-2
CDR3 length: 14
D gene: -
clone size: -
CDR3 DNA: TGTGCCAGCAGCTTTAAGGGACTCCCCTATGGCTACACCTTC
CDR3 protein: CASSFKGLPYGYTF

V gene: TRBV19
J gene: TRBJ2-3
CDR3 length: 13
D gene: -
clone size: -
CDR3 DNA: TGTGCCAGTAGTATGGCTCGCACAGATACGCAGTATTTT
CDR3 protein: CASSMARTDTQYF

V gene: TRBV19
J gene: TRBJ1-1
CDR3 length: 16
D gene: -
clone size: few
CDR3 DNA: TGTGCCAGTAGTTTCCGGGCCACCTTCTCGGGCACTGAAGCTTTCTTT
CDR3 protein: CASSFRATFSGTEAFF

V gene: TRBV25-1
J gene: TRBJ1-5
CDR3 length: 14
D gene: -
clone size: -
CDR3 DNA: TGTGCCAGCAGTGATCCGGTTAGCAATCAGCCCCAGCATTTT
CDR3 protein: CASSDPVSNQPQHF

V gene: TRBV7-9
J gene: TRBJ2-3
CDR3 length: 18
D gene: -
clone size: -
CDR3 DNA: TGTGCCAGCAGCTCCCCCCGCGGGGGCTTATCCGGCACAGATACGCAGTATTTT
CDR3 protein: CASSSPRGGLSGTDTQYF

V gene: TRBV6-1
J gene: TRBJ1-5
CDR3 length: 15
D gene: TRBD1
clone size: -
CDR3 DNA: TGTGCCAGCAGTGTAATACAGGGGACGGGTCAGCCCCAGCATTTT
CDR3 protein: CASSVIQGTGQPQHF

V gene: TRBV6-5
J gene: TRBJ1-5
CDR3 length: 14
D gene: TRBD1
clone size: -
CDR3 DNA: TGTGCCAGCAGAGAGACAGGGGGTCATCAGCCCCAGCATTTT
CDR3 protein: CASRETGGHQPQHF

V gene: TRBV7-3
J gene: TRBJ2-7
CDR3 length: 14
D gene: TRBD1
clone size: -
CDR3 DNA: TGTGCCAGCAGCCCTACCGGGACAGGGGACGAGCAGTACTTC
CDR3 protein: CASSPTGTGDEQYF

V gene: TRBV5-1
J gene: TRBJ1-1
CDR3 length: 14
D gene: -
clone size: -
CDR3 DNA: TGCGCCAGCACCCCGGGCCCCTTGGACACTGAAGCTTTCTTT
CDR3 protein: CASTPGPLDTEAFF

V gene: TRBV5-1
J gene: TRBJ2-5
CDR3 length: 15
D gene: -
clone size: -
CDR3 DNA: TGCGCCACCGGCCCGGGCTTGTCTTTTATGGAGACCCAGTACTTC
CDR3 protein: CATGPGLSFMETQYF

V gene: TRBV5-5
J gene: TRBJ2-3
CDR3 length: 14
D gene: -
clone size: -
CDR3 DNA: TGTGCCAGCAGAAAGACAGGCGACACAGATACGCAGTATTTT
CDR3 protein: CASRKTGDTDTQYF

V gene: TRBV6-5
J gene: TRBJ1-4
CDR3 length: 15
D gene: TRBD1
clone size: -
CDR3 DNA: TGTGCCAGCAGTAGACTACAGGGGATGGGCGAAAAACTGTTTTTT
CDR3 protein: CASSRLQGMGEKLFF

V gene: TRBV5-1
J gene: TRBJ2-3
CDR3 length: 16
D gene: TRBD2
clone size: -
CDR3 DNA: TGCGCCAGCAGCGCCCCGGGGGCGGGGGGTGCCGATACGCAGTATTTT
CDR3 protein: CASSAPGAGGADTQYF

V gene: TRBV6-4
J gene: TRBJ2-2
CDR3 length: 16
D gene: TRBD2
clone size: -
CDR3 DNA: TGTGCCAGCAGCGCTGGAGCGGGGGGGAACACCGGGGAGCTGTTTTTT
CDR3 protein: CASSAGAGGNTGELFF

V gene: TRBV5-6
J gene: TRBJ1-5
CDR3 length: 15
D gene: -
clone size: -
CDR3 DNA: TGTGCCAGCAGCTTGGGGGGGACAAGCAATCAGCCCCAGCATTTT
CDR3 protein: CASSLGGTSNQPQHF

V gene: TRBV7-3
J gene: TRBJ2-4
CDR3 length: 16
D gene: TRBD1
clone size: -
CDR3 DNA: TGTGCCAGCAGCTTTCACAGGGGGCTGACCAAAAACATTCAGTACTTC
CDR3 protein: CASSFHRGLTKNIQYF

V gene: TRBV18
J gene: TRBJ1-5
CDR3 length: 14
D gene: -
clone size: -
CDR3 DNA: TGTGCCAGCTCACCATCGGGGGAAGGGCAGCCCCAGCATTTT
CDR3 protein: CASSPSGEGQPQHF

V gene: TRBV29-1
J gene: TRBJ2-5
CDR3 length: 15
D gene: TRBD2
clone size: -
CDR3 DNA: TGCAGCGTCGGGGAGGGGCCCATAACGCAAGAGACCCAGTACTTC
CDR3 protein: CSVGEGPITQETQYF

V gene: TRBV19
J gene: TRBJ1-1
CDR3 length: 18
D gene: TRBD1
clone size: -
CDR3 DNA: TGTGCCAGCACCTCGCGGGGCAGGGGGCTACCTGGGGGCACTGAAGCTTTCTTT
CDR3 protein: CASTSRGRGLPGGTEAFF